The 16 T cell receptor beta chains below were found in one sample sequenced in a study of Ad26.COV2.S vaccination and SARS-CoV-2 variants. Clones were read by immunoSEQ multiplex PCR, and TCRdb kept only the in-frame ones, dropping some. The sample holds 350,000 to 450,000 clones, over 75% seen once. Treatment reported: 19 received Ad26.COV2.S at low or high dose, single or two shots; a few received placebo; per-sample allocation not given. Sampling happened 63 days after the first vaccine or placebo injection. Sequenced here: peripheral blood, sampled in a trial of Ad26.COV2.S vaccine versus placebo. The receptors were gathered from a person aged 18-60 years who received the Ad26.COV2.S COVID-19 vaccine or a placebo.

This clone was counted once. The rearrangement uses TRBV6-5 and TRBJ2-7, with a tentative D call TRBD1 (6 bases). Trimming removed 2 bases at V and 0 bases at J, with 11 bases between. CDR3 length: 15 amino acids. The germline V gene has CDR1 MNHEY and CDR2 SVGAGI. CDR3 sequence (DNA): TGTGCCAGCAGTTACAGAGGGGGTAGCTCCTACGAGCAGTACTTC. Its translation: CASSYRGGSSYEQYF.

This chain connects TRBV7-3 to TRBJ2-7; 7 nucleotides agree with TRBD1. The CDR3 runs 12 residues. Per germline, CDR1 SGHTA and CDR2 FQGTGA. The ends lost 5 bases at V and 7 bases at J; junction bases unmatched: 5. CDR3 coding DNA: TGTGCCAGCAGCAACAACAGGGGTGAGCAGTACTTC. It translates to CASSNNRGEQYF.

V is TRBV5-1 and J is TRBJ1-4; no reliable D call. The CDR3 has 16 residues. V gave up 1 base and J gave up 3 bases, with 13 bases separating them. From germline, CDR1 is SGHRS and CDR2 YFSETQ. The CDR3 region is CASSLRLAEANEKLFF. CDR3 DNA: TGCGCCAGCAGCTTGCGTTTGGCCGAAGCTAATGAAAAACTGTTTTTT.

The chain carries TRBV27 and TRBJ2-7; 9 positions match TRBD1. CDR3 size: 14 residues. Germline CDR1 is MNHEY and CDR2 is SMNVEV (reference sequence). After removal of 8 bases from V and 0 bases from J, the junction contained 5 bases not matched to a gene. The CDR3 sequence is CASRRQGGSYEQYF. The CDR3 DNA reads TGTGCCAGCCGGAGACAGGGGGGCTCCTACGAGCAGTACTTC.

The rearrangement joins TRBV7-2 to TRBJ1-2, with D possibly TRBD1 on 5 matching bases. This CDR3 contains 13 residues. Germline V gives CDR1 SGHTA, CDR2 FQGNSA. V lost 11 bases and J 8 bases, leaving 21 bases between the germline ends. CDR3 DNA: TGTGCCGCCTCAGCGGGGCCCGGAGGGGGCTACACCTTC. It specifies CAASAGPGGGYTF.

Turning to this clone: Other DNA sequences in this sample translate to the same CDR3. The chain uses TRBV3-1 (or the pseudogene TRBV3-2) and TRBJ1-5; D is unclear. V lost 0 bases and J 4 bases, leaving 4 bases between the germline ends. From germline, CDR1 is LGHDT and CDR2 YNNKEL (reference sequence). The CDR3 runs to 13 residues. The CDR3 protein is CASSQDLNQPQHF. CDR3 bases: TGTGCCAGCAGCCAAGATCTGAATCAGCCCCAGCATTTT.

This sequence joins TRBV5-5 and TRBJ2-1, with 11 bases fitting TRBD2. The J segment lost 4 bases and the V segment lost 3 bases, leaving 9 bases of the junction unmatched. The CDR3 is 17 amino acids. Germline loops: CDR1 SGHKS, CDR2 YYEKEE (reference sequence). This CDR3 is CASSSDPGTSGYNEQFF. CDR3 nucleotide sequence: TGTGCCAGCAGCTCGGACCCCGGGACTAGCGGATACAATGAGCAGTTCTTC.

The V and J genes are TRBV7-2 and TRBJ1-5, with TRBD1 matching over 8 bases. The junction had 7 bases not matched to a gene; V was cut back by 5 bases and J by 4 bases. CDR3 length equals 15 residues. The germline gives CDR1 SGHTA, CDR2 FQGNSA. CDR3: CASSPDRGPNQPQHF. Written as DNA, the CDR3 is TGTGCCAGCAGCCCAGACAGGGGTCCAAATCAGCCCCAGCATTTT.

CDR3 in DNA: TGTGCCAGCAGTTATGGGGGTTCGGACACCGGGGAGCTGTTTTTT. It encodes CASSYGGSDTGELFF. The chain uses TRBV6-2 or TRBV6-3 and TRBJ2-2; perhaps D is TRBD1 or TRBD2 (5 bases each). This CDR3 region has 15 residues. Trimming stripped 3 bases from V and 3 bases from J, with 11 bases between. The V gene's germline CDR1 is MNHEY and CDR2 SVGEGT.

The chain links TRBV14 to TRBJ2-3, with TRBD2 identical over 9 bases. This CDR3 has 14 amino acids. CDR1 and CDR2 from the germline V gene are SGHDN and FVKESK. The V and J ends lost 3 bases and 4 bases, in that order; junction bases with no gene match: 2. The CDR3 nucleotides are TGTGCCAGCAGCCAGCGGGGGGGTGCAGATACGCAGTATTTT. As protein: CASSQRGGADTQYF. The full variable domain, completed using reference TRBV14 and TRBJ2-3, is EAGVTQFPSHSVIEKGQTVTLRCDPISGHDNLYWYRRVMGKEIKFLLHFVKESKQDESGMPNNRFLAERTGGTYSTLKVQPAELEDSGVYFCASSQRGGADTQYFGPGTRLTVL.

The rearrangement links TRBV28 to TRBJ1-2; D not resolved. The CDR3 contains 13 residues. Trimming removed 2 bases at V and 4 bases at J, with 8 bases between. Germline-derived CDR1 and CDR2 are MDHEN and SYDVKM. This chain's CDR3 is CASSLIDGYGYTF. The CDR3 nucleotides are TGTGCCAGCAGTTTAATCGACGGCTATGGCTACACCTTC.

The chain links TRBV7-2 to TRBJ2-7, with 7 nucleotides matching TRBD1. The V and J ends lost 5 bases and 4 bases, in that order; junction bases with no gene match: 8. The CDR3 spans 14 residues. Germline lookup yields CDR1 SGHTA and CDR2 FQGNSA. For the CDR3, the DNA is TGTGCCAGCAGCCCAAGACAGGGCGGGTACGAGCAGTACTTC. Translating it yields CASSPRQGGYEQYF.

This chain links TRBV7-2 with TRBJ2-4; the D call may be TRBD1 or TRBD2 (5 bases each). Trimming took off 1 base at V and 2 bases at J, with 12 bases between the two ends. CDR1 SGHTA and CDR2 FQGNSA come from the germline V gene. The length of the CDR3 is 16 residues. This chain's CDR3 is CASSLGGTLTKNIQYF. The DNA of the CDR3 is TGTGCCAGCAGCTTAGGAGGGACGTTAACCAAAAACATTCAGTACTTC.

This clone was detected only once. The CDR3 nucleotides read TGCAGCGTTGAAGGCCGGGACAGGGGGCAAAGCTCCTACGAGCAGTACTTC. Its protein is CSVEGRDRGQSSYEQYF. The chain couples TRBV29-1 to TRBJ2-7, with 12 bases lining up with TRBD1. The V segment lost 1 base and the J segment 0 bases; nucleotides outside the gene matches: 7. From germline, CDR1 is SQVTM and CDR2 ANQGSEA. This CDR3 spans 17 amino acids.

The chain carries TRBV12-5 and TRBJ1-2; D is possibly TRBD1 (6 bases). CDR3 length: 14 residues. Trimming took off 1 base at V and 4 bases at J, with 10 bases between the two ends. Per germline, CDR1 LGHNT and CDR2 FRNRAP. The CDR3 loop reads CASGLARGSYGYTF. The CDR3 coding sequence is TGTGCTAGTGGTTTGGCCAGGGGTAGCTATGGCTACACCTTC.

J is TRBJ2-3 and V is TRBV27; 11 nucleotides match TRBD2. Germline lookup yields CDR1 MNHEY and CDR2 SMNVEV (reference sequence). CDR3 length equals 15 residues. J lost 6 bases, V lost 2 bases, and 4 bases had no gene match. The DNA of the CDR3 is TGTGCCAGCAGTTTAGTTAGCGGGGGGGCTGATACGCAGTATTTT. It codes for CASSLVSGGADTQYF.